The present T cell receptor (beta chain) was sequenced within a study of beta chain features in type 1 diabetes. This clone has just a few counts. The antigen remains undetermined. The sample contains more than one DNA sequence encoding this CDR3. What was sequenced were expressed TCRB transcripts, since all of the isolated RNA had been reverse transcribed. Here immunoSEQ multiplex PCR was the method, and the copy in TCRdb shows in-frame clones only, minus some. The data hold 600,000 to 750,000 clones, with over 10% observed a single time. Study outcomes and limitations: Type 1 diabetes patients had moderately but significantly shorter TCRB CDR3s in all four CD4+ subsets.

Germline values: CDR1 MDHEN, CDR2 SYDVKM. The V gene lost 6 bases and the J gene lost 1 base, with 9 bases spanning the gap. CDR3 length: 13 amino acids. The sequencing sample was made of naive CD4+ T cells from blood. V usage is TRBV28 and J usage is TRBJ1-2; possibly TRBD1 for D (5 bases). The TCR sequence derives from a man in his thirties or forties with type 1 diabetes. This CDR3 reads CASSPTVNYGYTF. Here the CDR3 DNA reads TGTGCCAGCAGCCCGACAGTTAACTATGGCTACACCTTC.